The clone carrying this TCR beta chain was detected once. TCRdb keeps only in-frame clones here, not all; method: immunoSEQ multiplex PCR. The sample carries 350,000 to 600,000 clones, 80% to 90% recorded once. The entry originates in a study of Ad26.COV2.S vaccination and SARS-CoV-2 variants. Regarding treatment: about 20 received Ad26.COV2.S at low or high dose, single or two shots; roughly five received placebo; per-sample allocation not given. Day 63 after the first injection of vaccine or placebo was the sampling time. The material was peripheral blood, obtained in a trial of Ad26.COV2.S vaccine versus placebo. This TCR came from a person aged 18-65 years who received the Ad26.COV2.S COVID-19 vaccine or a placebo.

CDR3 bases: TGTGCCAGTAGCAGGGGTATGGGGACTGAAGCTTTCTTT. Translation gives CASSRGMGTEAFF. The V gene is TRBV19, the J gene TRBJ1-1, with D tentatively TRBD1 (6 bases). Germline V gives CDR1 LNHDA, CDR2 SQIVND (reference sequence). This CDR3 has 13 amino acids. V gave up 6 bases and J gave up 5 bases, with 13 bases separating them.